These 25 T cell receptor beta chains were all obtained from the same sample, sequenced in a study of blood T cells in healthy people across ages. A J-beta primer mix and a sample-barcoded 5' primer were used in a second PCR of about 7 to 12 cycles. TCRdb itself ran the 5' RACE reads through MiXCR, one entry per CDR3 protein. The table lists 590,000 or so distinct CDR3 sequences, about 30% of them singletons. Sequencing input: blood. Receptors were obtained from a woman at least 80 years old in good health.

The gene calls are TRBV7-8 and TRBJ2-3; TRBD2 matches at 9 bases. The CDR3 is made up of 17 amino acids. Germline loops: CDR1 SGHVS, CDR2 FQNEAQ. The V gene end was trimmed by 3 bases and the J gene end by 1 base; junction bases not matched to a gene: 8. The CDR3 protein is CASSLTRLAGRTDTQYF. In DNA form, the CDR3 reads TGTGCCAGCAGCTTGACGCGGCTAGCGGGACGCACAGATACGCAGTATTTT.

This clonotype has ten or more counts. Here the CDR3 DNA reads TGCAGTGCTAGAGTCCCCAGGGGAGATAATTCACCCCTCCACTTT. It is translated as CSARVPRGDNSPLHF. This chain uses TRBV20-1 with TRBJ1-6, with D maybe TRBD1 (6 bases). V was shortened by 1 base and J by 5 bases, with 12 bases between the two germline ends. The CDR3 extends over 15 amino acids. Germline CDR1 reads DFQATT; CDR2 reads SNEGSKA (reference sequence).

At least ten counts were recorded for this clonotype. The rearrangement links TRBV4-1 to TRBJ2-6; no reliable D call. CDR1 is MGHRA and CDR2 is YSYEKL in the germline V gene. The CDR3 totals 16 residues. V lost 2 bases, J lost 0 bases, and 8 bases lay in between. The CDR3, as DNA: TGCGCCAGCAGCCAACTCATGAGCTCTGGGGCCAACGTCCTGACTTTC. Its translation is CASSQLMSSGANVLTF.

At least ten counts were recorded for this clonotype. The chain uses TRBV5-1 and TRBJ2-3, with 8 bases matching TRBD1. V was pared by 4 bases and J by 3 bases, with 10 bases of the junction left unmatched. There are 16 residues in the CDR3. Germline-derived CDR1 and CDR2 are SGHRS and YFSETQ. The DNA for the CDR3 is TGCGCCAGCAGCCCCGGGACAGGTCAGAAGACAGATACGCAGTATTTT. Its protein product is CASSPGTGQKTDTQYF.

In this sample, this clonotype turned up a few times. The chain carries TRBV30 and TRBJ2-3, with 7 bases lining up with TRBD2. Per the germline V gene, CDR1 is GTSNPN and CDR2 is SVGIG (reference sequence). The CDR3 contains 15 residues. V trimming: 0 bases; J trimming: 4 bases; junction bases outside the gene matches: 7. In DNA form, the CDR3 reads TGTGCCTGGAGTGTATGGAGCGGGGTCCCAGATACGCAGTATTTT. This codes for CAWSVWSGVPDTQYF. Full variable domain (outside the CDR3, taken from reference TRBV30 and TRBJ2-3): SQTIHQWPATLVQPVGSPLSLECTVEGTSNPNLYWYRQAAGRGLQLLFYSVGIGQISSEVPQNLSASRPQDRQFILSSKKLLLSDSGFYLCAWSVWSGVPDTQYFGPGTRLTVL.

The chain links TRBV10-3 to TRBJ1-2; weak D call: TRBD1 (6 bases). Deletions cut 11 bases from V and 8 bases from J, with 21 bases between. The CDR3 sequence is 13 residues long. Germline CDR1 ENHRY, CDR2 SYGVKD. For the CDR3, the DNA is TGTGCCGCCAGCGAAGGGGGTAGAGGGGGCTACACCTTC. Translation: CAASEGGRGGYTF.

This clonotype was counted ten times or more. V and J are TRBV7-2 and TRBJ2-1, with a possible D match to TRBD2 (6 bases). This CDR3 has 17 residues. Trimming shortened V by 3 bases and J by 0 bases, and 15 bases separated the two germline ends. Germline CDR1 is SGHTA and CDR2 is FQGNSA. In DNA, the CDR3 is TGTGCCAGCAGCTTGTCACCGGGGGTCCTCTCCTACAATGAGCAGTTCTTC. It yields the protein CASSLSPGVLSYNEQFF.

For the CDR3, the DNA is TGTGCCAGCTCACCCGTACAGGTGCGCTCCTACGAGCAGTACTTC. Amino acids: CASSPVQVRSYEQYF. The chain joins TRBV18 to TRBJ2-7, with D tentatively TRBD1 (5 bases). Per the germline V gene, CDR1 is KGHSH and CDR2 is LQKENI. V was pared by 3 bases and J by 0 bases, with 12 bases between. The CDR3 is 15 residues long.

This clonotype was observed at least ten times. This chain links TRBV5-1 with TRBJ2-7; 7 nucleotides align to TRBD2. The CDR3 runs 13 residues. V lost 4 bases to trimming and J lost 7 bases; unmatched junction nucleotides: 8. The germline V gene encodes CDR1 SGHRS and CDR2 YFSETQ. DNA of the CDR3: TGCGCCAGCAGCCTCGTCCAGGGAGGGGAGCAGTACTTC. Protein product: CASSLVQGGEQYF. Full variable domain (missing parts from reference TRBV5-1 and TRBJ2-7): KAGVTQTPRYLIKTRGQQVTLSCSPISGHRSVSWYQQTPGQGLQFLFEYFSETQRNKGNFPGRFSGRQFSNSRSEMNVSTLELGDSALYLCASSLVQGGEQYFGPGTRLTVT.

This clonotype was picked up a small number of times. A single base separates this from a much larger clone, so it may be a read error. The chain joins TRBV20-1 to TRBJ2-3, with 8 bases lining up with TRBD2. The CDR3 is 19 residues long. Germline CDR1 DFQATT, CDR2 SNEGSKA (reference sequence). After removal of 1 base from V and 2 bases from J, the junction contained 17 bases not matched to a gene. The CDR3 DNA reads TGCAGTGCTAGAGGTGGGCCGGGTCTAGCGGGCGCTAACACAGATACGCAGTATTTT. Its protein is CSARGGPGLAGANTDTQYF.

This clonotype was seen at least ten times. The chain combines TRBV12-3 or TRBV12-4 with TRBJ1-1, with 10 bases that match TRBD1. The V gene end was trimmed by 7 bases and the J gene end by 4 bases; junction bases not matched to a gene: 6. The CDR3 is made up of 14 amino acids. In nucleotides, the CDR3 is TGTGCCAGCAATTCCGGGACAGGGGCCACTGAAGCTTTCTTT. Translating gives CASNSGTGATEAFF.

This clonotype was detected once. This chain uses TRBV5-1 with TRBJ2-4; no definite D call. Germline CDR1 SGHRS, CDR2 YFSETQ. This CDR3 contains 16 residues. V was clipped by 4 bases and J by 2 bases, with 16 bases between them. This chain's CDR3 is CASSPSIEPTKNIQYF. In DNA form, the CDR3 reads TGCGCCAGCAGCCCGAGCATAGAGCCCACCAAAAACATTCAGTACTTC.

This clonotype came up a few times. This may be a read error: a much more frequent sequence differs by one nucleotide. The V gene is TRBV10-3, the J gene TRBJ2-7; perhaps D is TRBD1 or TRBD2 (5 bases each). This CDR3 is 14 amino acids long. V was shortened by 1 base and J by 7 bases, with 14 bases between the two germline ends. The germline V gene has CDR1 ENHRY and CDR2 SYGVKD. The CDR3 sequence: CAISELGDDNEQYF. The DNA of the CDR3 is TGTGCCATCAGTGAGTTAGGGGACGATAATGAGCAGTACTTC.

The gene calls are TRBV20-1 and TRBJ1-1; D possibly corresponds to TRBD1 (5 bases). The CDR3 consists of 12 residues. The V gene's germline CDR1 is DFQATT and CDR2 SNEGSKA (reference sequence). The germline V and J ends were trimmed by 3 bases and 7 bases, with 12 bases remaining between them. DNA for the CDR3: TGCAGTGCTAGGAAGTCCGGGGGTGAAGCTTTCTTT. Encoded protein: CSARKSGGEAFF.

This rearrangement joins TRBV7-3 to TRBJ2-1; D ambiguous. Trimming removed 4 bases at V and 2 bases at J, with 9 bases between. This CDR3 comprises 14 residues. Germline V lookup: CDR1 SGHTA, CDR2 FQGTGA. The chain's CDR3 is CASSSSSAYNEQFF. The CDR3 nucleotides are TGTGCCAGCAGCTCTAGTTCCGCCTACAATGAGCAGTTCTTC.

This clonotype was seen at least ten times. The V call is TRBV6-2 or TRBV6-3, the J call TRBJ2-6, with 7 bases lining up with TRBD1. There are 15 residues in the CDR3. The junction had 3 bases not matched to a gene; V was cut back by 2 bases and J by 5 bases. CDR1 is MNHEY, CDR2 SVGEGT, per germline. In DNA form, the CDR3 reads TGTGCCAGCAGTTACAACAGGGGCTGGGCCAACGTCCTGACTTTC. It specifies CASSYNRGWANVLTF.

V gene TRBV5-1 combines with J gene TRBJ1-4, with D tentatively TRBD1 (6 bases). V lost 1 base and J lost 5, with 9 bases in between. CDR3 size: 14 residues. Germline V gene lookup returns CDR1 SGHRS and CDR2 YFSETQ. This chain's CDR3 is CASSLRTENEKLFF. As DNA, the CDR3 is TGCGCCAGCAGCTTGCGGACAGAGAATGAAAAACTGTTTTTT.

This clonotype was found many times. The genes are TRBV10-3 and TRBJ1-2, with 8 bases that match TRBD1. With 5 bases clipped from V and 3 bases from J, the junction kept 5 bases outside the gene matches. Germline-derived CDR1 and CDR2 are ENHRY and SYGVKD. The CDR3 runs to 14 residues. The CDR3 coding sequence is TGTGCCATCAGTAAGGACAGGGTTGACTATGGCTACACCTTC. Its translation: CAISKDRVDYGYTF.

The rearrangement joins TRBV18 to TRBJ2-1; either TRBD1 or TRBD2 may supply D (6 bases each). Trimming left V 1 base short and J 10 bases short, with 20 bases between. Germline CDR1 reads KGHSH; CDR2 reads LQKENI. The CDR3 has 16 amino acids. The CDR3 DNA sequence: TGTGCCAGCTCACCACAGCGCGGAGGGGGTGGGGAAGAGCAGTTCTTC. Translation gives CASSPQRGGGGEEQFF.

In regard to this clonotype: A much larger clone differs by one base, so this may be a read error. The chain has TRBV12-3 or TRBV12-4 and TRBJ1-4; no reliable D call. The CDR3 extends over 13 amino acids. The CDR3 loop reads CASQKGINEKRFF. For the CDR3, the DNA is TGTGCCAGCCAAAAAGGAATTAATGAAAAACGGTTTTTT.

A remark on this clonotype: A read error may explain this, as a much larger clone is one base away. The chain is built from TRBV6-5 and TRBJ1-1, with D maybe TRBD1 (6 bases). There are 15 residues in the CDR3. V was clipped by 0 bases and J by 1 base, with 9 bases between them. Germline loops: CDR1 MNHEY, CDR2 SVGAGI. DNA for the CDR3: TGTGCCAGCAGTTACTCACAGGGAACGAACACTGAAGCTTTCTTT. This translates into CASSYSQGTNTEAFF.

Concerning this clonotype itself: Since a much larger clone is just one base distant, this may be a read error. CDR3 bases: TGTGCCGGCAGCCAAGTTGCCGGCGAGCAGTACTTC. Translating gives CAGSQVAGEQYF. The rearrangement links TRBV3-1 to TRBJ2-4; D unclear. Judging by the DNA end, TRBJ2-7 fits better; the J call may be wrong. Looked up from germline, CDR1 is LGHDT and CDR2 is YNNKEL (reference sequence). This CDR3 spans 12 amino acids.

To note about this clonotype: A read error may explain this, as a much larger clone is one base away. The CDR3 nucleotides are TGTGCCAGCTCACCGTTGGAGACCTCTCGGACCAACATTCAGTACTTC. It is translated as CASSPLETSRTNIQYF. V and J are TRBV18 and TRBJ2-4; D gene unclear. CDR1 is KGHSH, CDR2 LQKENI, per germline. CDR3 length: 16 residues. Trimming took off 3 bases at V and 7 bases at J, with 19 bases between the two ends.

V usage is TRBV11-2 and J usage is TRBJ1-1; D ambiguous. From germline, CDR1 is SGHAT and CDR2 FQNNGV. V was pared by 5 bases and J by 0 bases, with 7 bases between. The CDR3 has 13 amino acids. CDR3 residues: CASSTTMNTEAFF. CDR3 nucleotides: TGTGCCAGCAGCACTACTATGAACACTGAAGCTTTCTTT.

This clonotype appeared once. Just one base apart from a much larger clone, this may be a read error. The chain employs TRBV20-1 and TRBJ2-4; 9 bases line up with TRBD1. The J segment lost 13 bases and the V segment lost 1 base, leaving 8 bases of the junction unmatched. The CDR3 contains 13 residues. The germline V gene encodes CDR1 DFQATT and CDR2 SNEGSKA (reference sequence). The CDR3 DNA sequence: TGCAGTGCTAGAGTCTGGACAGGGGACAAGCAGTACTTC. Protein sequence: CSARVWTGDKQYF.